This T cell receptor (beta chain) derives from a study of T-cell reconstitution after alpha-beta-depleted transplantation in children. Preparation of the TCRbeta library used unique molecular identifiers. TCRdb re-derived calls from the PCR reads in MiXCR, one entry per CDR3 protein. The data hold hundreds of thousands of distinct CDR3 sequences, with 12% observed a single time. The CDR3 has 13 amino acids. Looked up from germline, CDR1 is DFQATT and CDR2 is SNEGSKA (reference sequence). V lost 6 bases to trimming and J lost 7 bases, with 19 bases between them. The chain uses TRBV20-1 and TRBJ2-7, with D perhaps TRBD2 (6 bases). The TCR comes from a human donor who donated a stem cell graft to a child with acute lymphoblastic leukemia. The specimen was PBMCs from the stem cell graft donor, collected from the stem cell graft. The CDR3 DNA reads TGCAGTGCCTTGTGGAGGGGAGAAGATGAGCAGTACTTC. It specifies CSALWRGEDEQYF.